A selection of T cell receptor beta chains follows, all from one sample in a study of OX40 agonist ivuxolimab in advanced cancers. This table comes from immunoSEQ multiplex PCR, and its TCRdb copy is limited to in-frame clones, with some not included. The sample records about 69,000 clones, around 87% being singletons. Sample: CD4+ or CD8+ T cells sorted from blood, taken in a trial of the OX40 agonist ivuxolimab. These receptors were obtained from an adult with an advanced solid tumor such as melanoma, head and neck, liver or kidney cancer. Both conserved end residues are trimmed from each CDR3. Fields, in order: V gene, J gene, CDR3 protein.

>TRBV7-2|TRBJ2-1
ASSFGLAVGYEQF
>TRBV27|TRBJ2-3
ASSLRTSGGASRTDTQY
>TRBV10-1|TRBJ2-1
ASSEGPSSYNEQF
>TRBV19|TRBJ2-1
ASRKPGQGGNEQF
>TRBV4-3|TRBJ1-2
ASSQTDTVNYGYT
>TRBV7-6|TRBJ2-7
ASSAGDRVYEQY
>TRBV11-2|TRBJ2-7
ASSLDVPGLGEQY
>TRBV19|TRBJ1-2
ASSITRSHGYT
>TRBV28|TRBJ2-7
ASSFGYEQY
>TRBV5-1|TRBJ2-1
ASSPLPSSNEQF
>TRBV27|TRBJ2-1
ASSPSRSSHNEQF
>TRBV11-2|TRBJ2-7
ASSLELAADYEQY
>TRBV28|TRBJ1-1
ASSPSGRGGTEAF
>TRBV10-1|TRBJ1-1
ASGIGGKDTEAF
>TRBV11-2|TRBJ2-3
ASSSWTGSSTDTQY
>TRBV6-1|TRBJ2-7
ASRDYEQY
>TRBV4-1|TRBJ1-6
ASSQGFGSPLH
>TRBV7-8|TRBJ1-1
ASSSDRQLNTEAF